A single sample gave rise to the 21 T cell receptor beta chains below, sequenced in a study of PD-1 blockade in mismatch repair-deficient tumors. The assay was immunoSEQ multiplex PCR, and TCRdb's table has in-frame clones only and misses some. The profile shows approximately 79,000 clones, 80% to 90% of them singletons. Sequenced material: peripheral blood, taken 44 weeks after starting pembrolizumab. These receptors all come from an adult with mismatch repair-deficient cancer.

V gene TRBV6-6 combines with J gene TRBJ2-1; D is unresolved. V was trimmed by 2 bases and J by 8 bases, leaving 10 bases between them. The CDR3 contains 13 residues. Germline CDR1 is MNHNY and CDR2 is SVGAGI (reference sequence). The DNA for the CDR3 is TGTGCCAGCAGTTACACCGGAAAGGATGAGCAGTTCTTC. It translates to CASSYTGKDEQFF.

The CDR3 DNA sequence: TGTGCCAGCAGCCAAAACTCAGTTGGCGAGCAGTACTTC. It encodes CASSQNSVGEQYF. The rearrangement joins TRBV11-3 to TRBJ2-7, with no clear D. Germline lookup yields CDR1 SGHNT and CDR2 YENEEA. Trimming took 5 bases from V and 6 from J, leaving 14 bases between them. The CDR3 loop spans 13 amino acids.

The CDR3 DNA reads as TGTGCCAGCAGCCAAGATCTTGCCAGGGGTGGATATGGCTACACCTTC. The encoded protein is CASSQDLARGGYGYTF. The chain is built from TRBV4-2 and TRBJ1-2; possibly TRBD1 for D (6 bases). The CDR3 is 16 residues long. Trimming shortened V by 0 bases and J by 5 bases, and 16 bases separated the two germline ends. The germline CDR1 and CDR2 sequences are LGHNA and YNFKEQ.

The V and J genes are TRBV21-1 and TRBJ1-2; TRBD1 reflects the table's D call only, with no check against the DNA. TRBV21-1 is a pseudogene. The length of the CDR3 is 13 residues. In nucleotides, the CDR3 is TGTGCCAGCAGCGCAAATCAGGGTATTGGCTACACCTTC. It codes for CASSANQGIGYTF.

In this sample, this clone turned up a few times. V gene TRBV29-1 combines with J gene TRBJ2-7; 7 nucleotides align to TRBD1. With V trimmed by 6 bases and J by 4 bases, 12 bases remained unmatched. The CDR3 is made up of 14 amino acids. Germline CDR1 SQVTM, CDR2 ANQGSEA. The CDR3 nucleotides are TGCAGCGTGCGTCCCCCCGGGACAGCTTACGAGCAGTACTTC. This encodes CSVRPPGTAYEQYF.

This chain uses TRBV7-3 with TRBJ2-1, with 8 bases aligning to TRBD1. J was trimmed by 8 bases and V by 2 bases; bases with no gene match: 8. Germline V gene lookup returns CDR1 SGHTA and CDR2 FQGTGA. This CDR3 has 15 amino acids. The CDR3 DNA follows: TGTGCCAGCAGCTTAGGACAGGGTCGTCTCGATGAGCAGTTCTTC. Protein: CASSLGQGRLDEQFF.

This chain uses TRBV5-6 with TRBJ2-1, with D hard to call. V dropped 4 bases and J dropped 4 bases, with 9 bases sitting between them. CDR1 and CDR2 (germline): SGHDT, YYEEEE. This CDR3 comprises 13 residues. The CDR3 sequence: CASSVMDYNEQFF. The DNA for the CDR3 is TGTGCCAGCAGCGTAATGGATTACAATGAGCAGTTCTTC.

The chain links TRBV2 to TRBJ2-7, with TRBD1 identical over 10 bases. V shed 4 bases, J shed 4 bases, and the junction held 7 bases outside the gene matches. The CDR3 consists of 15 residues. In germline, CDR1 is SNHLY, CDR2 FYNNEI. The CDR3 nucleotides are TGTGCCAGCAGTGGGCGACAGGGGGCATCGTACGAGCAGTACTTC. Residues: CASSGRQGASYEQYF.

This sequence joins TRBV2 and TRBJ2-3; D remains ambiguous. The CDR3 extends over 15 amino acids. V was shortened by 3 bases and J by 0 bases, with 10 bases between the two germline ends. CDR1 and CDR2 (germline): SNHLY, FYNNEI. Here the CDR3 reads CASSELQISTDTQYF. The CDR3 DNA sequence: TGTGCCAGCAGTGAGTTACAGATTAGCACAGATACGCAGTATTTT.

The J gene is TRBJ1-1, the V gene TRBV18; D perhaps matches TRBD1 (5 bases). CDR3 length equals 13 residues. Deletions cut 2 bases from V and 3 bases from J, with 7 bases between. Looked up from germline, CDR1 is KGHSH and CDR2 is LQKENI. CDR3 coding DNA: TGTGCCAGCTCACCAGACAGATACACTGAAGCTTTCTTT. Protein: CASSPDRYTEAFF.

V and J are TRBV7-6 and TRBJ2-3, with 9 bases aligning to TRBD2. The germline V gene has CDR1 SGHVS and CDR2 FNYEAQ. The CDR3 extends over 20 amino acids. Losses at the gene ends were 1 base for V and 0 bases for J; bases not matched to a gene: 14. CDR3 sequence: CASSLDSTLAGRRSTDTQYF. CDR3 sequence (DNA): TGTGCCAGCAGCTTAGACTCGACCCTAGCGGGACGACGTAGCACAGATACGCAGTATTTT. Full variable domain (rest looked up from reference TRBV7-6 and TRBJ2-3): GAGVSQSPRYKVTKRGQDVALRCDPISGHVSLYWYRQALGQGPEFLTYFNYEAQQDKSGLPNDRFSAERPEGSISTLTIQRTEQRDSAMYRCASSLDSTLAGRRSTDTQYFGPGTRLTVL.

The chain employs TRBV7-9 and TRBJ2-5, with unresolved D. This CDR3 comprises 14 residues. CDR1 is SEHNR, CDR2 FQNEAQ, per germline (reference sequence). V lost 2 bases and J lost 0, with 7 bases in between. CDR3 in amino acids: CASSLSGNQETQYF. The CDR3 nucleotides are TGTGCCAGCAGCTTAAGTGGGAACCAAGAGACCCAGTACTTC.

The table lists this clone with a count of one. This sequence joins TRBV9 and TRBJ2-1; 7 bases map to TRBD1. Germline assignment: CDR1 SGDLS and CDR2 YYNGEE. The CDR3 has 17 amino acids. V lost 0 bases and J lost 0; bases outside the gene matches: 6. The CDR3 sequence is CASSVEWDSSSYNEQFF. The CDR3 coding sequence is TGTGCCAGCAGCGTAGAGTGGGACAGTAGCTCCTACAATGAGCAGTTCTTC.

The chain has TRBV6-1 and TRBJ1-5, with a weak D call TRBD1 (6 bases). Germline CDR1 MNHNS, CDR2 SASEGT. The CDR3 is 16 residues long. The V end was cut by 2 bases, the J end by 0 bases, with 11 bases between. CDR3: CASSELTGYSNQPQHF. In nucleotides, the CDR3 is TGTGCCAGCAGTGAACTGACAGGTTATAGCAATCAGCCCCAGCATTTT.

The chain recombines TRBV29-1 with TRBJ1-2; the match to TRBD1 covers 8 bases. Unmatched junction bases numbered 3, after V lost 2 bases and J lost 4 bases. Germline CDR1 SQVTM, CDR2 ANQGSEA. This CDR3 region has 13 residues. The CDR3 DNA reads TGCAGCGTTGAAACAGGGGGGGCCTATGGCTACACCTTC. This sequence encodes CSVETGGAYGYTF.

In nucleotides, the CDR3 is TGTGCCAGCAGCTTTGGTTTACCGGGACTAGGGCTCTCCTACAATGAGCAGTTCTTC. Encoded protein: CASSFGLPGLGLSYNEQFF. This chain links TRBV7-3 with TRBJ2-1; 8 bases are shared with TRBD2. This CDR3 is built from 19 residues. The germline V gene encodes CDR1 SGHTA and CDR2 FQGTGA. V gave up 3 bases and J gave up 0 bases; unmatched junction bases: 13.

The chain has TRBV28 and TRBJ1-3; 9 nucleotides match TRBD1. With 4 bases clipped from V and 5 bases from J, the junction kept 9 bases outside the gene matches. Germline CDR1 reads MDHEN; CDR2 reads SYDVKM. The CDR3 is 16 amino acids. This CDR3 reads CASSSQQGATRNTIYF. CDR3 DNA: TGTGCCAGCAGTTCCCAACAGGGGGCTACGAGAAACACCATATATTTT.

J is TRBJ2-7 and V is TRBV7-6; D is possibly TRBD1 (5 bases). This CDR3 has 14 residues. Germline V gene sequence: CDR1 SGHVS, CDR2 FNYEAQ. Trimming stripped 6 bases from V and 0 bases from J, with 12 bases between. This CDR3 is CASRRAQGSYEQYF. As DNA, the CDR3 is TGTGCCAGCAGACGAGCCCAGGGCTCCTACGAGCAGTACTTC.

The chain joins TRBV19 to TRBJ2-1, with TRBD2 as a possible D gene (6 bases). The CDR3 sequence is 13 residues long. V was pared by 7 bases and J by 7 bases, with 14 bases between. CDR1 is LNHDA, CDR2 SQIVND, per germline (reference sequence). The CDR3 coding sequence is TGTGCCAGTAAGGAATCCGGGGGAAATGAGCAGTTCTTC. Translated: CASKESGGNEQFF.

This clone came up once. This sequence joins TRBV4-2 and TRBJ2-1; 7 bases align to TRBD2. Per germline, CDR1 LGHNA and CDR2 YNFKEQ. V shed 1 base, J shed 9 bases, and the junction held 0 bases outside the gene matches. The CDR3 is made up of 12 amino acids. CDR3 DNA: TGTGCCAGCAGCCAAGCGGGAGGTGAGCAGTTCTTC. Protein: CASSQAGGEQFF.

The chain employs TRBV11-1 and TRBJ1-4; D is ambiguous. Germline CDR1 SGHAT, CDR2 FQDESV (reference sequence). Trimming cost V 6 bases and J 2 bases, with 16 bases left between them. This CDR3 has 16 residues. This CDR3 is CASSQGSGRTNEKLFF. CDR3 sequence (DNA): TGTGCCAGCAGTCAAGGGTCCGGGAGGACTAATGAAAAACTGTTTTTT.